These T cell receptor beta chains were read from a single sample in a study of CD8 T cells in Susac syndrome. TCRdb processed the immunoSEQ multiplex PCR reads anew with MiXCR; each CDR3 protein has one entry. The sample includes under 200,000 distinct CDR3 sequences, more than 95% of them seen just once. Specimen: CD4+ T cells from PBMCs. Receptors were obtained from a human donor with Susac syndrome. The CDR3 runs from the conserved cysteine through the conserved F or W.

CASSPDVISYNEQFF,TRBV3-1,TRBJ2-1
CASSQDKDTQYF,TRBV4-3,TRBJ2-3
CASYDPWTAQETQYF,TRBV6-2/TRBV6-3,TRBJ2-5
CAWSARGDNEQFF,TRBV30,TRBJ2-1
CASSKQGTGNTIYF,TRBV7-2,TRBJ1-3
CSVMGLAGDTQYF,TRBV29-1,TRBJ2-3
CSAIGGTKNIQYF,TRBV20-1,TRBJ2-4
CASSQDRTYPYEQYF,TRBV4-2,TRBJ2-7
CASSLRSAGTQYF,TRBV7-2,TRBJ2-5
CSVGQGAKHWGYTF,TRBV29-1,TRBJ1-2
CSARGRDRGGGQRQPQHF,TRBV20-1,TRBJ1-5
CASRGGNYGYTF,TRBV2,TRBJ1-2
CASSRTTSYEQYF,TRBV7-8,TRBJ2-7
CASSSRTAFSGANVLTF,TRBV12-3/TRBV12-4,TRBJ2-6
CASSYSIGQPQHF,TRBV6-2/TRBV6-3,TRBJ1-5
CSARKNNEQFF,TRBV20-1,TRBJ2-1
CASSGFMNTEAFF,TRBV7-9,TRBJ1-1
CSVVEGMNTEAFF,TRBV29-1,TRBJ1-1
CSVEEGGSYEQYF,TRBV29-1,TRBJ2-7
CASSQEKTGRSGANVLTF,TRBV4-2,TRBJ2-6
CASRPRAGANPYEQYF,TRBV6-2/TRBV6-3,TRBJ2-7
CASSESRNTEAFF,TRBV25-1,TRBJ1-1
CSARRSQYGYTF,TRBV20-1,TRBJ1-2
CASSAGPGRLGATNEKLFF,TRBV9,TRBJ1-4
CSAKKEGGPNTEAFF,TRBV29-1,TRBJ1-1
CASSSRQASQETQYF,TRBV11-2,TRBJ2-5
CSATVAGVFGEQFF,TRBV29-1,TRBJ2-1
CASSQAGTGHEKLFF,TRBV4-2,TRBJ1-4
CASSLQLDTQYF,TRBV28,TRBJ2-3
CSARTDYNSPLHF,TRBV20-1,TRBJ1-6
CASSPDLRGAFF,TRBV6-5,TRBJ1-1
CASRLTGSSQETQYF,TRBV5-1,TRBJ2-5
CSVTTDTQYF,TRBV29-1,TRBJ2-3
CSAAGGPNTGELFF,TRBV29-1,TRBJ2-2
CASRSGEERPNSPLHF,TRBV19,TRBJ1-6
CASSVGVISGELFF,TRBV9,TRBJ2-2
CASSEESRIEQFF,TRBV2,TRBJ2-1
CSARPEVNYEQYF,TRBV20-1,TRBJ2-7
CSAPRGDTQYF,TRBV20-1,TRBJ2-3
CASTPVKGPEAFF,TRBV28,TRBJ1-1
CASRGGGTDEQFF,TRBV4-1,TRBJ2-1
CASSSTIYEQYF,TRBV28,TRBJ2-7
CATSRDQRGGNTEAFF,TRBV15,TRBJ1-1
CASRPGQSLLSAYEQYF,TRBV6-1,TRBJ2-7
CASSLFGNLGWEQYF,TRBV5-6,TRBJ2-7
CSVVRASSTDTQYF,TRBV29-1,TRBJ2-3
CASRTPGANVLTF,TRBV28,TRBJ2-6
CASSSRRGNTIYF,TRBV7-9,TRBJ1-3
CASSPLSGGHQPQHF,TRBV27,TRBJ1-5
CSVVPGVNTGELFF,TRBV29-1,TRBJ2-2
CASTDRVDYGYTF,TRBV7-6,TRBJ1-2
CASSQGVYGYTF,TRBV4-2,TRBJ1-2
CASSVGPQFNEKLFF,TRBV9,TRBJ1-4